The present TCR beta chain was sequenced within a study of shared clonotypes between healthy human individuals (dated by TCRdb to 2020 to 2021). About the investigation overall: Three men and two women, aged 18 to 49 years, made up the cohort. Between about 0.8 and 8.9 billion PBMCs per donor were obtained by leukapheresis. To estimate repertoire size and how much clonotypes are shared between individuals, the study performed deep sequencing of blood TCR repertoires from roughly five healthy adults. Per donor, three plates each were used for CD4 naive and CD4 memory, two for CD8 naive, and one for CD8 memory. Different laboratories and diverse techniques were used to prepare libraries and sequence TCR repertoires, to increase sequencing depth and limit assay-specific biases.

Using the deep immunoSEQ assay, multiplex PCR amplified TCR CDR3 regions from genomic DNA. Genomic DNA extracted from each cell subset was distributed evenly over all wells of several immunoSEQ 96-well plates, and each plate served as one replicate. For sorted subsets, approximately 190 ng of genomic DNA, equivalent to 30,000 or so T cell genomes, went into each replicate PCR. The purified libraries were quantified using a Qubit 3.0 fluorometer, sized with a Bioanalyzer 2100, and then quantified again using the KAPA Library Quantification kit. Each immunoSEQ 96-well plate was sequenced on its own single-read 150-cycle Illumina NextSeq 550 flow cell. Concerning the study's data processing: Because the immunoSEQ output held only junctional sequences and lacked quality scores, the filtering could not match the filtering applied to full-length reads. Sequences were annotated with PyIR, a Python wrapper for IgBLAST v1.9, using IMGT germline references to assign V/J genes and CDR3. Reads were removed for weak V/J assignments (E-value above 1e-6), missing CDR3, stop codons, out-of-frame junctions, or ambiguous translated residues. V3J clonotypes were defined as sequences sharing the same inferred V gene, J gene, and CDR3 amino acid sequence. To compute the percentage overlap between repertoires, the number of shared unique clonotypes was divided by the size of the smaller repertoire. RTK rarefaction, the Chao1 estimator, and Recon v2.1 estimates of unobserved clonotypes were used to assess repertoire richness. For all TCRbeta clonotypes obtained by the gDNA method from a few donors, generation probabilities were computed with OLGA. The clones in this table, taken by TCRdb from immuneACCESS, are in-frame only. Not every clone is retained; where verified, under half of the shortfall comes from an unresolved V gene, and the cause of the rest is unknown. From that table come the V and J calls and clone size; the DNA was used to work out D and trimming. This sample is represented by approximately 1.4 million clones; under 99% of them were singletons. Of the sample, about 0.45% falls within the top ten clones.

The CDR3 starts with the cysteine, ends with the phenylalanine, and has 13 residues. Only the CDR3 DNA stays, 39 bases, in frame from base 1. Cut back by 7 bases and 1 base, the V and J ends lie 10 bases apart. CDR1 and CDR2, per the germline V gene, are SGHDN and FVKESK. The donors were healthy, HIV-negative adults who had no recently reported acute infections or vaccinations. Only Caucasian adults living in Nashville, Tennessee, USA were represented among the donors. CD4+ T cells were enriched by magnetic negative selection, after which naive cells were positively selected on CD45RA and the negative fraction was taken as the memory subset. Blood was obtained by leukapheresis, after which PBMCs were separated by Ficoll-Histopaque density gradient centrifugation and cryopreserved in liquid nitrogen vapor phase. Purity and quantity of every magnetically sorted T cell population were checked by analytical flow cytometry. Genomic DNA was isolated from each sorted fraction and quantified by UV absorbance on a Nanodrop 2000c.

The research as a whole found: Estimated clonotype richness was generally larger for naive than for memory subsets. Pairwise subsampling led to the expectation that sequencing depth would affect the degree of clonotype sharing among donors. Compared with non-shared clonotypes, the clonotypes found in all four sorted-subset donors had higher generation probabilities. Incomplete sequencing was indicated by rarefaction of sorted-subset datasets, despite the large sequencing depth. Only blood was sampled, and tissue TCR repertoires likely differ from those in blood. Approximately 5% of naive CD4, around 4% of naive CD8, approximately 2.2% of memory CD4, and more than 0.35% of memory CD8 clonotypes were shared across a few donors. The genetic and exposure-history diversity represented was limited by the small number of donors.

Comments on this clone: Its antigen target is currently unknown. Base qualities are missing; no much larger clone stands one base away.

The chain is encoded by TRBV14 joined to TRBJ2-5; the D gene is perhaps TRBD2, on 6 matching bases. Sample: naive CD4+ T cells sorted from blood. In the paper's terms, the cell subset or site label means: CD45RA+ positively selected. The receptor comes from a young man in good health. The nucleotide sequence reads TGTGCCAGCAACCGGGGGTTCCAAGAGACCCAGTACTTC. It encodes CASNRGFQETQYF.